Listed below are T cell receptor beta chains from one sample, sequenced in a study of cytomegalovirus exposure and HLA in healthy donors. Sequencing used immunoSEQ multiplex PCR; TCRdb keeps in-frame clones, though not all of them. The table shows roughly 110,000 clones, with roughly 80% occurring only once. Sample: PBMCs. The receptors derive from a man aged 40-55 years in good health and CMV-seronegative. Each CDR3 is given with its conserved first and last residue. Each record gives: D gene, V gene, clone size, J gene, CDR3 protein, CDR3 DNA. The D gene is left open where the match is weak. Expanded clones get a size class; other rows say once, few or many, or leave the size out.

-	TRBV6-5	-	TRBJ1-1	CASSLRGSGAFF	TGTGCCAGCAGTCTCAGGGGTTCCGGAGCTTTCTTT
-	TRBV12-1	-	TRBJ1-2	CASSLDRGSNYGYTF	TGTGCCAGCAGCCTTGACAGGGGCAGTAACTATGGCTACACCTTC
TRBD1	TRBV4-1	-	TRBJ2-5	CASSQEQGSREQYF	TGCGCCAGCAGCCAAGAACAGGGGTCGAGAGAGCAGTACTTC
TRBD1	TRBV19	-	TRBJ1-2	CASRKDRGETYGYTF	TGTGCCAGTAGGAAGGACAGGGGGGAAACCTATGGCTACACCTTC
-	TRBV5-1	-	TRBJ1-1	CASSPGPGDTEAFF	TGCGCCAGCAGCCCCGGGCCAGGGGACACTGAAGCTTTCTTT
-	TRBV29-1	-	TRBJ1-2	CSVPSGVGYTF	TGCAGCGTTCCGTCAGGGGTTGGCTACACCTTC
-	TRBV27	-	TRBJ1-1	CASSLKREGTEAFF	TGTGCCAGCAGTTTAAAGAGGGAAGGCACTGAAGCTTTCTTT
TRBD1	TRBV19	-	TRBJ1-5	CASSRDRGPNQPQHF	TGTGCCAGTAGTAGGGACAGGGGGCCCAATCAGCCCCAGCATTTT
-	TRBV19	-	TRBJ1-5	CASRYGQSYSNQPQHF	TGTGCCAGTAGGTATGGACAGTCTTATAGCAATCAGCCCCAGCATTTT
-	TRBV4-1	-	TRBJ2-7	CASSPMMDGTYEQYF	TGCGCCAGCAGCCCGATGATGGACGGGACCTACGAGCAGTACTTC
-	TRBV2	-	TRBJ2-3	CASRARRDSSTDTQYF	TGTGCCAGCAGGGCCAGACGGGACTCGTCCACAGATACGCAGTATTTT
TRBD1	TRBV5-1	-	TRBJ1-4	CASSPGQGVTNEKLFF	TGCGCCAGCAGCCCGGGACAGGGGGTAACTAATGAAAAACTGTTTTTT
-	TRBV29-1	-	TRBJ1-1	CSVDEGEPTEAFF	TGCAGCGTTGATGAGGGCGAGCCCACTGAAGCTTTCTTT
-	TRBV7-8	-	TRBJ1-2	CASSLRNYGYTF	TGTGCCAGCAGCCTTCGGAACTATGGCTACACCTTC
-	TRBV4-1	-	TRBJ2-3	CASSQNKRSPDTQYF	TGCGCCAGCAGCCAAAATAAGAGGTCCCCAGATACGCAGTATTTT
-	TRBV4-1	-	TRBJ2-5	CASSRQGRETQYF	TGCGCCAGCAGCCGCCAGGGGCGGGAGACCCAGTACTTC
TRBD2	TRBV7-2	-	TRBJ2-7	CASSPTSGESYEQYF	TGTGCCAGCAGCCCGACTAGCGGGGAATCCTACGAGCAGTACTTC
-	TRBV2	once	TRBJ1-5	CASRGQTLGSNQPQHF	TGTGCCAGCAGGGGGCAGACACTTGGTAGCAATCAGCCCCAGCATTTT
-	TRBV11-2	-	TRBJ2-5	CASSRGQLQETQYF	TGTGCCAGCAGCCGCGGACAGCTTCAAGAGACCCAGTACTTC
-	TRBV5-1	-	TRBJ1-1	CASSPGRNTEASF	TGCGCCAGCAGCCCAGGGAGGAACACTGAAGCTTCCTTT
-	TRBV7-8	-	TRBJ1-1	CASSLGRQANTEAFF	TGTGCCAGCAGCTTAGGGCGACAAGCGAACACTGAAGCTTTCTTT
-	TRBV7-7	few	TRBJ2-3	CASSLTASPADTQYF	TGTGCCAGCAGCTTGACAGCCAGCCCGGCGGATACGCAGTATTTT
TRBD2	TRBV9	-	TRBJ2-1	CASSLRTSGGNEQFF	TGTGCCAGCAGCCTCCGGACTAGCGGGGGGAATGAGCAGTTCTTC
TRBD1	TRBV5-1	-	TRBJ2-3	CASSDRGRTDTQYF	TGCGCCAGCAGCGACAGGGGACGCACAGATACGCAGTATTTT